This TCR beta chain was sequenced in a study of glioma-infiltrating T cells. This clonotype was counted ten times or more. Using RNA template, CDR3s of TCR alpha and beta were amplified with iRepertoire arm-PCR. One entry per CDR3 protein, called by TCRdb with MiXCR from the multiplex PCR reads. The table has about 410,000 distinct CDR3 sequences, around 38% seen once. The TCR sequence derives from a human donor with low-grade glioma or glioblastoma, undergoing nonglioma brain surgery, or in good health (not recorded which). The source material was glioma tissue, nonneoplastic brain tissue, or PBMCs (not recorded which).

CDR3 region: CSARDRAASGTDTQYF. CDR3 nucleotides: TGCAGTGCTAGAGATCGTGCAGCATCGGGCACAGATACGCAGTATTTT. The chain recombines TRBV20-1 with TRBJ2-3; no definite D call. V lost 0 bases, J lost 1 base, and 14 bases lay in between. Germline V gene sequence: CDR1 DFQATT, CDR2 SNEGSKA (reference sequence). The CDR3 runs to 16 residues.